This T cell receptor beta chain originates from a study of cytomegalovirus exposure and HLA in healthy donors. Overall study context: Approximately 180 million T cells yielded 117 million unique TCR beta sequences in earlier analysis.

This clone was observed a single time. Its antigen is unidentified. Overall study results and limits: Differences between HLA loci emerged in a later analysis of TCR association rates, with DRB1 most and HLA-C fewest. The study designated over 150 TCR beta chains cytomegalovirus-associated.

The study sampled nominally healthy donors, though unrecorded immune exposures were likely. In the PCR, 60 Vbeta and 13 Jbeta primers were used. TCRdb keeps only in-frame clones here, not all; method: immunoSEQ multiplex PCR. Among 99,000 or so clones, around 63% were seen once, and the ten largest hold roughly 3.2%. Germline values: CDR1 MNHNY, CDR2 SVGAGI (reference sequence). V was pared by 6 bases and J by 8 bases, with 4 bases of the junction left unmatched. There are 12 residues in the CDR3. The clonotype comes from a man aged 30 to 39 in good health and CMV-seronegative. This chain uses TRBV6-6 with TRBJ2-1, with TRBD1 matching over 7 bases. Sequenced: PBMCs. CDR3 protein: CASSRQGDEQFF. In DNA, the CDR3 is TGTGCCAGCAGCCGACAGGGAGATGAGCAGTTCTTC.